The 2 T cell receptor beta chains listed next were all sequenced from one sample in a study of T cell clones after liver transplantation. TCRdb's table, derived via immunoSEQ multiplex PCR, lists solely in-frame clones and lacks some. The table has about 80,000 clones, about 82% seen once. Here the sequenced sample was CD4+ T cells from blood, taken 45 to 46 months after liver transplant. These receptors were collected from a human patient who received a liver transplant. Some T cells may be the graft donor's.

The chain recombines TRBV5-1 with TRBJ2-3; 9 bases map to TRBD2. CDR3 length: 16 residues. The V gene's germline CDR1 is SGHRS and CDR2 YFSETQ. V shed 2 bases, J shed 1 base, and the junction held 5 bases outside the gene matches. The CDR3 DNA reads as TGCGCCAGCAGCTTCACTAGCGGGTATGGCACAGATACGCAGTATTTT. Translation gives CASSFTSGYGTDTQYF.

The gene calls are TRBV5-6 and TRBJ2-2, with 11 bases fitting TRBD2. The V gene end was trimmed by 0 bases and the J gene end by 7 bases; junction bases not matched to a gene: 5. The germline V gene encodes CDR1 SGHDT and CDR2 YYEEEE. This CDR3 contains 16 residues. CDR3 residues: CASSLALAGGIGELFF. Here the CDR3 DNA reads TGTGCCAGCAGCTTGGCGCTAGCGGGAGGAATCGGGGAGCTGTTTTTT.